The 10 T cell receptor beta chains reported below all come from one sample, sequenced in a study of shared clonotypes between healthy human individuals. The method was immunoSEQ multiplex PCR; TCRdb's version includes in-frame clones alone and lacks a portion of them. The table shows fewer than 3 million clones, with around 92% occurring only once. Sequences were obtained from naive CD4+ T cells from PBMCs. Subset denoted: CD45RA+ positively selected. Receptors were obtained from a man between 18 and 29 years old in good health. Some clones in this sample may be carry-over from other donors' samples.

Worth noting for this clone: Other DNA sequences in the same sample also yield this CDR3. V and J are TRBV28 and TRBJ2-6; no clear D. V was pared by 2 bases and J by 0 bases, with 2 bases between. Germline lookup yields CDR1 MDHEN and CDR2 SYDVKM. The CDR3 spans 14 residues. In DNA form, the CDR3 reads TGTGCCAGCAGTTTACCCTCTGGGGCCAACGTCCTGACTTTC. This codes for CASSLPSGANVLTF.

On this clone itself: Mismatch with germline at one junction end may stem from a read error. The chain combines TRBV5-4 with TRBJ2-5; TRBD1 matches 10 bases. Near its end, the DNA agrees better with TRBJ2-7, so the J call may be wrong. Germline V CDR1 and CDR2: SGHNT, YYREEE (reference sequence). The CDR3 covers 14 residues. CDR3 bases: TGTGCCAGCAGTTTGGGACAGGGGAGGAACGAGCAGTACTTC. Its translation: CASSLGQGRNEQYF.

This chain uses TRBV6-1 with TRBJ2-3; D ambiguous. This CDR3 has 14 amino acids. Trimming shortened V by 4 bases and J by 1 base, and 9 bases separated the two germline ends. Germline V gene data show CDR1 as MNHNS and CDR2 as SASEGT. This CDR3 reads CASSVLPGTDTQYF. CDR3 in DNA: TGTGCCAGCAGTGTACTACCTGGCACAGATACGCAGTATTTT.

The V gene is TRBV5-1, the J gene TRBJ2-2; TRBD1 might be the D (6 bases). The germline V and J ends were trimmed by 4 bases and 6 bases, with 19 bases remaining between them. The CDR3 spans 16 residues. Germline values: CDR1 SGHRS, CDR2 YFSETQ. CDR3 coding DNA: TGCGCCAGCAGCGAGGTACCGGGTTCAGGGGCCGGGGAGCTGTTTTTT. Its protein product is CASSEVPGSGAGELFF.

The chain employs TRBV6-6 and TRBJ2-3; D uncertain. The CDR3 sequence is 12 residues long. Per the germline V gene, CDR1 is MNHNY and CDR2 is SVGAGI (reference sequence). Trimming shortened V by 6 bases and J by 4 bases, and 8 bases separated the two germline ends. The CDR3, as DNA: TGTGCCAGCAGGTCCATTGCAGATACGCAGTATTTT. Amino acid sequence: CASRSIADTQYF.

Here the CDR3 DNA reads TGTGCCAGCAGTTTATTGGACCGAAAACTGTTTTTT. Translation: CASSLLDRKLFF. This sequence joins TRBV28 and TRBJ1-4; no definite D call. V was clipped by 1 base and J by 10 bases, with 7 bases between them. From germline, CDR1 is MDHEN and CDR2 SYDVKM. The CDR3 extends over 12 amino acids. Together with reference TRBV28 and TRBJ1-4, the CDR3 gives the full variable domain: DVKVTQSSRYLVKRTGEKVFLECVQDMDHENMFWYRQDPGLGLRLIYFSYDVKMKEKGDIPEGYSVSREKKERFSLILESASTNQTSMYLCASSLLDRKLFFGSGTQLSVL.

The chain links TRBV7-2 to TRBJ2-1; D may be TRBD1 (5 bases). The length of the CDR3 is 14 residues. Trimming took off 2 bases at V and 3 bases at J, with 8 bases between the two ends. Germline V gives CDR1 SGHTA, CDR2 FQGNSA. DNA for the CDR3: TGTGCCAGCAGCTTAATCCAGGGCTACAATGAGCAGTTCTTC. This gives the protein CASSLIQGYNEQFF.

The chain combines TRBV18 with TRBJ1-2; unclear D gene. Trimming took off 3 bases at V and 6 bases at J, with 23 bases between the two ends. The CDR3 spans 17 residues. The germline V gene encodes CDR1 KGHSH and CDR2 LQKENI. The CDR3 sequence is CASSPVGNTRKYDGYTF. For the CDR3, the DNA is TGTGCCAGCTCACCCGTCGGTAATACACGGAAATACGATGGCTACACCTTC.

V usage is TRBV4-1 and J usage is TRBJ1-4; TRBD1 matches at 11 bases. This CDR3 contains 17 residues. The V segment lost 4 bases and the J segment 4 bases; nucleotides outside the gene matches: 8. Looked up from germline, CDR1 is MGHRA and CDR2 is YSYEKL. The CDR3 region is CASSPGQGARGNEKLFF. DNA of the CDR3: TGCGCCAGCAGCCCCGGACAGGGGGCGCGGGGTAATGAAAAACTGTTTTTT.

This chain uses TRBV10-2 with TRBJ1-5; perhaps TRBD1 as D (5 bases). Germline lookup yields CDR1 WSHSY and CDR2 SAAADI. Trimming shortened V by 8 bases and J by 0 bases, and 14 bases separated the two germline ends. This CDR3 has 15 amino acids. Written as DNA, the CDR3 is TGCGCCAGCTGGAGGGGACCTTTTAGCAATCAGCCCCAGCATTTT. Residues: CASWRGPFSNQPQHF.